This is a list of T cell receptor beta chains from one sample in a study of vaccination and CD4 T cells after COVID-19. These receptors have no identified antigens. TCRdb redid the calling of the PCR reads with MiXCR, one entry per CDR3 protein. The table has around 19,000 distinct CDR3 sequences, 35% to 55% seen once. Material for sequencing was CD4+ T cells from blood, cultured in vitro. The receptor set was obtained from a human donor who had recovered from COVID-19. Both conserved end residues are part of each CDR3. A D gene is named only where the DNA matches it firmly. Clone sizes are given selectively: once, few, many, or a class where the clone is expanded.

v_call,d_call,j_call,cdr3_length,clone_size,cdr3_nt,cdr3_aa
TRBV19,.,TRBJ1-5,16,.,TGTGCCAGTAGTCCCGCCCCGGGGGTCAGCTATCAGCCCCAGCATTTT,CASSPAPGVSYQPQHF
TRBV12-3/TRBV12-4,TRBD1,TRBJ1-2,13,.,TGTGCCAGCAGCCGGACAGGGGTGGAAGGCTACACCTTC,CASSRTGVEGYTF
TRBV11-2,.,TRBJ1-1,13,few,TGTGCCAGCAGCTTAAGCGCGAACACTGAAGCTTTCTTT,CASSLSANTEAFF
TRBV7-8,TRBD2,TRBJ2-1,14,few,TGTGCCAGCAGCGGTAGCGGGAGGGCCGCTGAGCAGTTCTTC,CASSGSGRAAEQFF
TRBV7-3,.,TRBJ2-3,14,few,TGTGCCAGCAGCGCAAGGAGCCGGCGGGATACGCAGTATTTT,CASSARSRRDTQYF
TRBV7-2,.,TRBJ1-5,15,.,TGTGCCAGCAGCTTCGGGGGGCGCGACAATCAGCCCCAGCATTTT,CASSFGGRDNQPQHF
TRBV7-8,.,TRBJ1-5,18,.,TGTGCCAACAGCTTAGTCAGCTCGGGGGAAAGCAGCAATCAGCCCCAGCATTTT,CANSLVSSGESSNQPQHF
TRBV15,TRBD1,TRBJ1-1,18,few,TGTGCCACCAGCAGAGACTCGATTTACCGGGACAGAAGGTCTGAAGCTTTCTTT,CATSRDSIYRDRRSEAFF
TRBV10-2,.,TRBJ2-5,16,.,TGCGCCAGCAGGGACTTTGGCGGGGGCCGGGGAGAGACCCAGTACTTC,CASRDFGGGRGETQYF
TRBV6-5,.,TRBJ1-1,14,.,TGTGCCAGCAGTTACTCGCCGGGTCTGGCTGAAGCTTTCTTT,CASSYSPGLAEAFF